This T cell receptor (beta chain) was obtained from a study of response to subunit inactivated influenza vaccine. Findings and limits, study-wide: Authors proposed each seasonal influenza vaccination draws in few new T cells.

The CDR3 is 19 residues long. The germline gives CDR1 LGHNA, CDR2 YNFKEQ. V was pared by 0 bases and J by 1 base, with 20 bases between. TCRdb processed the RT-PCR reads anew with MiXCR; each CDR3 protein has one entry. Here the sample spans 200,000 to 300,000 distinct CDR3 sequences, 12% being singletons. On this clonotype: Its matching antigen is unknown.

The chain employs TRBV4-2 and TRBJ2-3; possible D gene TRBD1, 5 bases. The receptor's source is a man over 45 who received an inactivated influenza vaccine. The material sequenced was non-naive T cells sorted from PBMCs, taken around two weeks before vaccination. This chain's CDR3 is CASSQDRKWTRSRTDTQYF. CDR3 DNA sequence: TGTGCCAGCAGCCAAGATAGGAAGTGGACACGGAGCCGCACAGATACGCAGTATTTT.